The clone carrying this TCR beta chain was seen at least ten times. The antigen is undetermined. The V gene lost 1 base and the J gene lost 2 bases, with 8 bases spanning the gap. CDR1 SGHAT and CDR2 FQNNGV come from the germline V gene. The CDR3 length is 14 residues. This specimen belongs to a study of CD8+CD57+ T cells in acquired aplastic anemia. Study in general: The DNA of sorted CD4+ and CD8+ cells averaged around 3 ug.

TCR beta VDJ combinations and CDR3 sequences were profiled from genomic DNA. TCRdb analysed the reads with MiXCR anew, one entry per CDR3 protein. The table includes approximately 160,000 distinct CDR3 sequences, approximately 40% detected once. Notes on the study in general: Patients and controls shared some 30 CD8+ CDR3 sequences, highly expressed in patients.

The V call is TRBV11-2, the J call TRBJ1-2, with no clear D. Sequencing used sorted CD4+, CD8+, or CD8+CD57+ T cells (not recorded which) from PBMCs. The sequence derives from a human donor in good health. The CDR3 DNA sequence: TGTGCCAGCAGCTTAGGTGAAGCCAACTATGGCTACACCTTC. Translating gives CASSLGEANYGYTF. Supplemented by reference TRBV11-2 and TRBJ1-2, the full variable domain reads EAGVAQSPRYKIIEKRQSVAFWCNPISGHATLYWYQQILGQGPKLLIQFQNNGVVDDSQLPKDRFSAERLKGVDSTLKIQPAKLEDSAVYLCASSLGEANYGYTFGSGTRLTVV.